One sample yielded the 27 T cell receptor beta chains listed below, sequenced in a study of T cells after somatic rescue of genetic block. Profiled with immunoSEQ multiplex PCR; TCRdb holds only in-frame clones, not every one. The repertoire holds 60,000 to 90,000 clones, with approximately 90% as singletons. Sequenced sample: peripheral blood mononuclear cells (PBMCs). Receptors were obtained from a man aged 25-40 years.

V usage is TRBV27 and J usage is TRBJ1-2; possibly TRBD1 for D (5 bases). This CDR3 comprises 14 residues. Germline CDR1 and CDR2: MNHEY and SMNVEV (reference sequence). Trimming took 3 bases from V and 4 from J, leaving 12 bases between them. CDR3 protein: CASSFNGGSYGYTF. The CDR3 nucleotides read TGTGCCAGCAGTTTTAATGGGGGAAGCTATGGCTACACCTTC.

This rearrangement joins TRBV14 to TRBJ2-7, with 7 nucleotides matching TRBD2. Germline assignment: CDR1 SGHDN and CDR2 FVKESK. V shed 3 bases and J 3 bases; nucleotides not matched to a gene: 5. There are 14 residues in the CDR3. The CDR3, as DNA: TGTGCCAGCAGCCAGCGCGGGAGAATCTACGAGCAGTACTTC. As protein: CASSQRGRIYEQYF.

This chain connects TRBV6-1 to TRBJ2-3, with TRBD2 as a possible D gene (5 bases). Germline V CDR1 and CDR2: MNHNS, SASEGT. This CDR3 region has 15 residues. Between the trimmed V and J ends, which lost 3 bases and 0 bases, there was a span of 10 bases. This chain's CDR3 is CASSETWTSTDTQYF. CDR3 nucleotides: TGTGCCAGCAGTGAGACTTGGACTAGCACAGATACGCAGTATTTT.

V gene TRBV7-8 combines with J gene TRBJ2-7; D may be TRBD1 (6 bases). V shed 2 bases and J shed 3 bases, with 14 bases lying between them. CDR3 size: 15 residues. Germline V gene sequence: CDR1 SGHVS, CDR2 FQNEAQ. CDR3 bases: TGTGCCAGCAGCTTACCCGGGACAACCTTCTACGAGCAGTACTTC. Amino acids: CASSLPGTTFYEQYF.

The chain carries TRBV25-1 and TRBJ1-3, with D tentatively TRBD1 (6 bases). The CDR3 contains 13 residues. V lost 9 bases to trimming and J lost 4 bases, with 13 bases between them. CDR1 is MGHDK, CDR2 SYGVNS, per germline. The CDR3: CASQTGPGNTIYF. The DNA of the CDR3 is TGTGCCAGTCAAACAGGGCCCGGAAACACCATATATTTT.

The rearrangement uses TRBV28 and TRBJ2-7; D is ambiguous. CDR3 size: 12 residues. Germline CDR1 reads MDHEN; CDR2 reads SYDVKM. The ends were cut back, 5 bases at V and 0 bases at J, with 5 bases in the middle. The CDR3 reads CASSPLSYEQYF. DNA for the CDR3: TGTGCCAGCAGTCCCCTCTCCTACGAGCAGTACTTC. The whole variable domain, filled in from reference TRBV28 and TRBJ2-7, reads DVKVTQSSRYLVKRTGEKVFLECVQDMDHENMFWYRQDPGLGLRLIYFSYDVKMKEKGDIPEGYSVSREKKERFSLILESASTNQTSMYLCASSPLSYEQYFGPGTRLTVT.

The chain has TRBV6-5 and TRBJ2-7; 8 nucleotides line up with TRBD1. The length of the CDR3 is 15 residues. V shed 0 bases and J 2 bases; nucleotides not matched to a gene: 3. The V gene's germline CDR1 is MNHEY and CDR2 SVGAGI. CDR3 in amino acids: CASSYSRQGPYEQYF. CDR3 coding DNA: TGTGCCAGCAGTTACTCGAGACAGGGGCCCTACGAGCAGTACTTC.

This sequence joins TRBV27 and TRBJ2-2; 7 bases are shared with TRBD2. J gave up 4 bases and V 3 bases, and 5 bases lay outside the gene matches. CDR3 size: 15 residues. Germline CDR1 and CDR2: MNHEY and SMNVEV (reference sequence). The CDR3 sequence: CASSFRSGGTGELFF. The CDR3 DNA sequence: TGTGCCAGCAGTTTTAGATCGGGGGGCACCGGGGAGCTGTTTTTT.

This clone was recorded only once. The chain joins TRBV12-5 to TRBJ2-1; 7 nucleotides line up with TRBD2. With V trimmed by 1 base and J by 3 bases, 3 bases remained unmatched. The germline V gene has CDR1 LGHNT and CDR2 FRNRAP. The CDR3 runs to 15 residues. In DNA, the CDR3 is TGTGCTAGTGGTTTGGGGCTAGCGGACTACAATGAGCAGTTCTTC. This codes for CASGLGLADYNEQFF.

V gene TRBV7-9 combines with J gene TRBJ2-1; unclear D gene. The V gene's germline CDR1 is SEHNR and CDR2 FQNEAQ (reference sequence). The CDR3 loop spans 11 amino acids. V dropped 5 bases and J dropped 6 bases, with 5 bases sitting between them. The CDR3 region is CASSLGNEQFF. For the CDR3, the DNA is TGTGCCAGCAGCCTCGGCAATGAGCAGTTCTTC.

The J gene is TRBJ2-7, the V gene TRBV13; 7 bases agree with TRBD1. Germline assignment: CDR1 PRHDT and CDR2 FYEKMQ (reference sequence). The V gene end was trimmed by 5 bases and the J gene end by 3 bases; junction bases not matched to a gene: 4. The CDR3 runs to 13 residues. The CDR3 DNA reads as TGTGCCAGCAGCCGCGGACAGGACTACGAGCAGTACTTC. This encodes CASSRGQDYEQYF.

The V gene is TRBV5-1, the J gene TRBJ2-1; TRBD2 matches at 11 bases. CDR1 and CDR2 (germline): SGHRS, YFSETQ. The CDR3 is 16 amino acids. Trimming took 3 bases from V and 2 from J; bases not matched to a gene: 4. Here the CDR3 reads CASSSLTSGAYNEQFF. The CDR3 bases are TGCGCCAGCAGCTCCTTGACTAGCGGGGCCTACAATGAGCAGTTCTTC.

J is TRBJ2-1 and V is TRBV4-3; D not certain. The germline CDR1 and CDR2 sequences are LGHNA and YSLEER. This CDR3 has 15 residues. V was clipped by 0 bases and J by 6 bases, with 12 bases between them. The CDR3 coding sequence is TGCGCCAGCAGCCAAGACCGGTGGGTAGGCAATGAGCAGTTCTTC. This encodes CASSQDRWVGNEQFF.

Concerning this clone itself: One end of the junction fails to match germline, which may point to a read error. V gene TRBV7-9 combines with J gene TRBJ1-1; the D is unclear. From germline, CDR1 is SEHNR and CDR2 FQNEAQ (reference sequence). The CDR3 loop spans 14 amino acids. The CDR3 nucleotides read TGTGCCAGCAGCGTTCCTCAGCAGAACTCTGAAGCTTTCTTT. This encodes CASSVPQQNSEAFF.

The chain uses TRBV2 and TRBJ1-2; D gene ambiguous. This CDR3 spans 13 amino acids. Looked up from germline, CDR1 is SNHLY and CDR2 is FYNNEI. V was clipped by 0 bases and J by 9 bases, with 11 bases between them. The CDR3 region has the DNA TGTGCCAGCAGTGAAGCGGCAAAACGCAGCTACACCTTC. This translates into CASSEAAKRSYTF.

This clone was counted a single time. The chain employs TRBV7-2 and TRBJ2-2; 8 nucleotides agree with TRBD1. With 4 bases clipped from V and 2 bases from J, the junction kept 6 bases outside the gene matches. Germline values: CDR1 SGHTA, CDR2 FQGNSA. This CDR3 has 16 amino acids. CDR3 bases: TGTGCCAGCAGCTATCGACAGGGGAGAAACACCGGGGAGCTGTTTTTT. Its protein product is CASSYRQGRNTGELFF.

The gene calls are TRBV19 and TRBJ2-1, with 8 bases that match TRBD2. J lost 3 bases, V lost 0 bases, and 7 bases had no gene match. The CDR3 is 17 amino acids. Germline values: CDR1 LNHDA, CDR2 SQIVND (reference sequence). Written as DNA, the CDR3 is TGTGCCAGTAGTATAGACCCCTTGCGGGAGGTCTACAATGAGCAGTTCTTC. Translating gives CASSIDPLREVYNEQFF.

This clone was observed a few times. This chain joins TRBV7-9 and TRBJ2-6; no definite D call. This CDR3 comprises 15 residues. The germline V gene encodes CDR1 SEHNR and CDR2 FQNEAQ (reference sequence). V lost 3 bases to trimming and J lost 1 base, with 7 bases between them. The CDR3 sequence is CASSFVVSGANVLTF. The CDR3 nucleotides read TGTGCCAGCAGCTTTGTGGTGTCTGGGGCCAACGTCCTGACTTTC.

CDR3: CASSPEGQGDQPQHF. The CDR3 bases are TGTGCCAGCAGCCCCGAGGGACAGGGGGACCAGCCCCAGCATTTT. The J gene is TRBJ1-5, the V gene TRBV16, with 11 bases that match TRBD1. J lost 7 bases, V lost 4 bases, and 6 bases had no gene match. The CDR3 spans 15 residues. The germline V gene encodes CDR1 KGHSY and CDR2 FQNENV.

V usage is TRBV2 and J usage is TRBJ2-2, with a tentative D call TRBD1 (5 bases). V was shortened by 7 bases and J by 5 bases, with 14 bases between the two germline ends. In germline, CDR1 is SNHLY, CDR2 FYNNEI. The CDR3 loop spans 14 amino acids. This CDR3 is CASKSGSVTGELFF. Here the CDR3 DNA reads TGTGCCAGCAAATCAGGGTCTGTGACCGGGGAGCTGTTTTTT.

This clone was seen a handful of times. This chain links TRBV28 with TRBJ1-5; D call uncertain. The V gene lost 2 bases and the J gene lost 7 bases, with 6 bases spanning the gap. CDR1 and CDR2 from the germline V gene are MDHEN and SYDVKM. There are 12 residues in the CDR3. Here the CDR3 reads CASSLTWQPQHF. Here the CDR3 DNA reads TGTGCCAGCAGTTTAACCTGGCAGCCCCAGCATTTT.

This clone was counted once. The V and J genes are TRBV7-8 and TRBJ2-3; D may be TRBD1 (6 bases). The length of the CDR3 is 16 residues. Germline V gene data show CDR1 as SGHVS and CDR2 as FQNEAQ. Between the trimmed V and J ends, which lost 2 bases and 2 bases, there was a span of 14 bases. The CDR3 protein is CASSLMDSAATDTQYF. CDR3 nucleotides: TGTGCCAGCAGCTTAATGGACAGTGCAGCCACAGATACGCAGTATTTT.

The rearrangement links TRBV5-1 to TRBJ1-6; 9 bases map to TRBD1. The CDR3 extends over 16 amino acids. The germline V gene has CDR1 SGHRS and CDR2 YFSETQ. Germline trimming cut 0 bases from V and 9 bases from J; bases unmatched to any gene: 7. CDR3 sequence reads: CASSLDYRDRASPLHF. The CDR3, as DNA: TGCGCCAGCAGCTTGGATTACCGGGACAGGGCTTCACCCCTCCACTTT.

The sample holds one count of this clone. The chain uses TRBV9 and TRBJ2-7; D may match TRBD1 or TRBD2 (5 bases each). CDR3 length: 14 residues. Germline lookup yields CDR1 SGDLS and CDR2 YYNGEE. V was trimmed by 3 bases and J by 3 bases, leaving 13 bases between them. In DNA form, the CDR3 reads TGTGCCAGCAGCGCCGGGGACGGCGACTACGAGCAGTACTTC. It is translated as CASSAGDGDYEQYF.

The chain uses TRBV19 and TRBJ1-1, with unresolved D. The V end was cut by 1 base, the J end by 4 bases, with 13 bases between. The CDR3 is 15 amino acids. From germline, CDR1 is LNHDA and CDR2 SQIVND (reference sequence). The CDR3 region is CASSIGSETFTEAFF. The CDR3 coding sequence is TGTGCCAGTAGTATAGGGTCCGAAACTTTCACTGAAGCTTTCTTT.

CDR3 coding DNA: TGTGCCAGCAGCTTGGCGATGTCCTACGAGCAGTACTTC. Residues: CASSLAMSYEQYF. The J gene is TRBJ2-7, the V gene TRBV5-5; D remains unclear. Per germline, CDR1 SGHKS and CDR2 YYEKEE (reference sequence). Trimming left V 0 bases short and J 1 base short, with 5 bases between. This CDR3 has 13 amino acids. Using reference TRBV5-5 and TRBJ2-7 for the parts outside the CDR3, the full variable domain is DAGVTQSPTHLIKTRGQQVTLRCSPISGHKSVSWYQQVLGQGPQFIFQYYEKEERGRGNFPDRFSARQFPNYSSELNVNALLLGDSALYLCASSLAMSYEQYFGPGTRLTVT.

The chain carries TRBV7-9 and TRBJ1-1; 7 positions match TRBD1. CDR1 SEHNR and CDR2 FQNEAQ come from the germline V gene (reference sequence). With V trimmed by 5 bases and J by 2 bases, 8 bases remained unmatched. CDR3 length: 15 amino acids. CDR3 DNA: TGTGCCAGCAGCCTAAGACAGGGACCAAACACTGAAGCTTTCTTT. This codes for CASSLRQGPNTEAFF.